Shown below are 15 T cell receptor beta chains from a single sample sequenced in a study of T cells in Graves' hyperthyroidism and ophthalmopathy. Amplification targeted TCR beta CDR3 regions from RNA transcripts. The HTBI primer set drove a first-round RT-PCR of the TCR CDR3. TCRdb ran MiXCR on the multiplex PCR reads and lists one entry per CDR3 protein. This sample has 350,000 to 450,000 distinct CDR3 sequences, with about 18% found just once. Sequencing was carried out using blood. These receptors were collected from a woman aged 30 to 39 with Graves' hyperthyroidism that later progressed to Graves' ophthalmopathy.

This clonotype was seen ten or more times. The chain is built from TRBV20-1 and TRBJ1-5; TRBD1 matches at 8 bases. The CDR3 spans 14 residues. Trimming at V came to 5 bases and at J to 4 bases, leaving 7 bases not matched to a gene. The germline V gene has CDR1 DFQATT and CDR2 SNEGSKA (reference sequence). The CDR3 coding sequence is TGCAGTGCTTCGACAGGGGTAGGGAATCAGCCCCAGCATTTT. Amino acids: CSASTGVGNQPQHF.

This clonotype was seen ten or more times. J is TRBJ2-7 and V is TRBV6-5, with D maybe TRBD1 (5 bases). The germline V gene encodes CDR1 MNHEY and CDR2 SVGAGI. The CDR3 sequence is 17 residues long. V dropped 2 bases and J dropped 2 bases, with 19 bases sitting between them. DNA of the CDR3: TGTGCCAGCAGTTACAGCATAGAGGACATATCAACCTACGAGCAGTACTTC. Its protein product is CASSYSIEDISTYEQYF.

Ten or more counts support this clonotype. The V gene is TRBV18, the J gene TRBJ1-1; D gene ambiguous. There are 13 residues in the CDR3. With 5 bases removed from V and 2 bases from J, the gap between germline ends came to 9 bases. Germline CDR1 and CDR2: KGHSH and LQKENI. CDR3 sequence reads: CASSEEENTEAFF. The CDR3 DNA sequence: TGTGCCAGCTCAGAGGAGGAAAACACTGAAGCTTTCTTT.

The CDR3: CASSPRQPGQGVNTEAFF. The CDR3 region has the DNA TGTGCCAGCAGCCCGAGGCAACCGGGACAGGGGGTGAACACTGAAGCTTTCTTT. V gene TRBV2 combines with J gene TRBJ1-1; 11 bases fit TRBD1. This CDR3 comprises 18 residues. The V gene's germline CDR1 is SNHLY and CDR2 FYNNEI. V shed 6 bases, J shed 0 bases, and the junction held 12 bases outside the gene matches.

This clonotype was detected many times. The gene calls are TRBV2 and TRBJ2-7; no clear D. The germline gives CDR1 SNHLY, CDR2 FYNNEI. CDR3 length equals 13 residues. V was pared by 2 bases and J by 4 bases, with 9 bases between. CDR3 DNA: TGTGCCAGCAGTGAAAGTCGACGATACGAGCAGTACTTC. Translating gives CASSESRRYEQYF.

This clonotype was detected a few times. The chain is built from TRBV28 and TRBJ1-5; 7 bases are shared with TRBD1. J was trimmed by 3 bases and V by 8 bases; bases with no gene match: 4. The CDR3 has 13 residues. The germline V gene encodes CDR1 MDHEN and CDR2 SYDVKM. This CDR3 is CASSGQFNQPQHF. In nucleotides, the CDR3 is TGTGCCAGCTCGGGACAGTTCAATCAGCCCCAGCATTTT.

The J gene is TRBJ1-5, the V gene TRBV4-1; TRBD1 matches 10 bases. This CDR3 spans 17 amino acids. Germline CDR1 is MGHRA and CDR2 is YSYEKL. After removal of 6 bases from V and 4 bases from J, the junction contained 12 bases not matched to a gene. The CDR3 DNA is TGCGCCAGCAGTGTGTGGCCGGGACAGGGGAAAAATCAGCCCCAGCATTTT. Encoded protein: CASSVWPGQGKNQPQHF.

The gene calls are TRBV9 and TRBJ1-2; 11 bases align to TRBD1. The trim removed 3 bases at V and 5 bases at J, leaving 9 bases unmatched. Germline V lookup: CDR1 SGDLS, CDR2 YYNGEE. CDR3 size: 16 residues. The CDR3 nucleotides are TGTGCCAGCAGCGCCAACGACGGGACAGGGGGTTATGGCTACACCTTC. Its translation: CASSANDGTGGYGYTF.

This clonotype was recorded many times. The chain is built from TRBV6-1 and TRBJ2-3; TRBD2 matches 8 bases. This CDR3 comprises 14 residues. Germline loops: CDR1 MNHNS, CDR2 SASEGT. With 7 bases clipped from V and 2 bases from J, the junction kept 5 bases outside the gene matches. CDR3: CASKEAGVTDTQYF. CDR3 bases: TGTGCCAGCAAGGAAGCGGGAGTCACAGATACGCAGTATTTT.

J is TRBJ2-7 and V is TRBV6-2 or TRBV6-3; the D gene is possibly TRBD1 (5 bases). Germline CDR1 and CDR2: MNHEY and SVGEGT. The V end was cut by 4 bases, the J end by 1 base, with 8 bases between. The CDR3 is 13 residues long. DNA for the CDR3: TGTGCCAGCAGTTGGACACTGTCCTACGAGCAGTACTTC. Amino acids: CASSWTLSYEQYF.

The chain is built from TRBV11-2 and TRBJ1-2; TRBD1 is a possible D gene (5 bases). The CDR3 is 15 residues long. Looked up from germline, CDR1 is SGHAT and CDR2 is FQNNGV. V was trimmed by 5 bases and J by 6 bases, leaving 19 bases between them. CDR3 in amino acids: CASSLFMSGKDGYTF. CDR3 sequence (DNA): TGTGCCAGCAGCCTGTTTATGTCAGGGAAGGATGGCTACACCTTC.

This clonotype was detected ten times or more. The chain uses TRBV28 and TRBJ2-3; D is unresolved. V lost 5 bases and J 10 bases, leaving 13 bases between the germline ends. CDR1 is MDHEN, CDR2 SYDVKM, per germline. The CDR3 has 12 residues. CDR3 sequence: CASSPTWWAQYF. The CDR3 DNA sequence: TGTGCCAGCAGTCCAACTTGGTGGGCGCAGTATTTT.

The table lists this clonotype with many counts. The rearrangement uses TRBV7-9 and TRBJ1-2; weak D call: TRBD1 (6 bases). CDR1 and CDR2 (germline): SEHNR, FQNEAQ (reference sequence). The CDR3 runs to 16 residues. V dropped 2 bases and J dropped 0 bases, with 13 bases sitting between them. Here the CDR3 DNA reads TGTGCCAGCAGCTTATTCCGACAGGAAGCTAACTATGGCTACACCTTC. Protein: CASSLFRQEANYGYTF.

This clonotype was observed a handful of times. The chain employs TRBV29-1 and TRBJ2-2; a possible D gene is TRBD1 (7 bases). Trimming pared 4 bases from V and 7 bases from J, leaving 19 bases between. Germline V gene data show CDR1 as SQVTM and CDR2 as ANQGSEA. The CDR3 loop spans 15 amino acids. The CDR3 DNA is TGCAGCGTTGCTTGGGGGCAGGGGGGAGGCGGGGAGCTGTTTTTT. Amino acids: CSVAWGQGGGGELFF.

This clonotype was counted at least ten times. The gene calls are TRBV19 and TRBJ1-1; a weak D match, TRBD1 (6 bases). This CDR3 is built from 17 residues. Germline V gene data show CDR1 as LNHDA and CDR2 as SQIVND (reference sequence). The V end lost 5 bases, the J end lost 1 base, and 20 bases lay between the germline ends. CDR3: CASSFSTGPQPNTEAFF. The CDR3 bases are TGTGCCAGTAGTTTCTCGACAGGTCCCCAACCGAACACTGAAGCTTTCTTT.